These 25 T cell receptor beta chains share one sample of origin, sequenced in a study of blood T cell repertoires in COVID-19. The method was immunoSEQ multiplex PCR; TCRdb's version includes in-frame clones alone and lacks a portion of them. Among some 200,000 clones, more than 75% were seen once, and the ten largest hold around 3.5%. Sequenced input: peripheral blood. The receptors come from a man aged 65-85 years with acute or convalescent COVID-19.

J is TRBJ2-5 and V is TRBV2, with 8 bases identical to TRBD2. Germline CDR1 and CDR2: SNHLY and FYNNEI. The CDR3 has 13 amino acids. V shed 7 bases, J shed 5 bases, and the junction held 6 bases outside the gene matches. The chain's CDR3 is CASTRREGETQYF. For the CDR3, the DNA is TGTGCCAGCACTCGACGGGAGGGGGAGACCCAGTACTTC.

This chain links TRBV9 with TRBJ1-2, with a tentative D call TRBD1 (6 bases). Germline V gene data show CDR1 as SGDLS and CDR2 as YYNGEE. CDR3 size: 14 residues. V dropped 2 bases and J dropped 8 bases, with 16 bases sitting between them. Here the CDR3 reads CASSVGAVSSGYTF. The CDR3 nucleotides are TGTGCCAGCAGCGTGGGGGCAGTGTCGTCCGGCTACACCTTC.

The V and J genes are TRBV5-1 and TRBJ1-2; D is perhaps TRBD1 (5 bases). This CDR3 is built from 16 residues. Looked up from germline, CDR1 is SGHRS and CDR2 is YFSETQ. V was cut by 4 bases and J by 5 bases, with 21 bases left in between. The CDR3 DNA sequence: TGCGCCAGCAGCCCCCGGTTGGGGGAGGCGAGGTATGGCTACACCTTC. It translates to CASSPRLGEARYGYTF. Using reference TRBV5-1 and TRBJ1-2 for the parts outside the CDR3, the full variable domain is KAGVTQTPRYLIKTRGQQVTLSCSPISGHRSVSWYQQTPGQGLQFLFEYFSETQRNKGNFPGRFSGRQFSNSRSEMNVSTLELGDSALYLCASSPRLGEARYGYTFGSGTRLTVV.

The CDR3 DNA follows: TGTGCCAGCTCACCAAAGAACCAGGGCGACACTGAAGCTTTCTTT. Its translation is CASSPKNQGDTEAFF. The V and J genes are TRBV18 and TRBJ1-1, with D perhaps TRBD1 (5 bases). The CDR3 has 15 residues. The V gene's germline CDR1 is KGHSH and CDR2 LQKENI. Deletions cut 2 bases from V and 3 bases from J, with 13 bases between.

The gene calls are TRBV4-3 and TRBJ2-7; possible D gene TRBD2, 6 bases. Trimming removed 2 bases at V and 4 bases at J, with 24 bases between. Germline CDR1 is LGHNA and CDR2 is YSLEER. This CDR3 comprises 18 residues. The CDR3 DNA reads as TGCGCCAGCAGCCAATACCTCGGGACTCCAGGATCCCATTACGAGCAGTACTTC. This sequence encodes CASSQYLGTPGSHYEQYF.

The V gene is TRBV12-3 or TRBV12-4, the J gene TRBJ1-1; a weak D match, TRBD1 (5 bases). The germline V and J ends were trimmed by 6 bases and 11 bases, with 16 bases remaining between them. The CDR3 is 12 amino acids. The CDR3: CASRTGPRGAFF. The CDR3, as DNA: TGTGCCAGCAGGACGGGGCCACGGGGGGCTTTCTTT.

This rearrangement joins TRBV10-1 to TRBJ2-7; perhaps TRBD2 as D (7 bases). The CDR3 runs to 13 residues. Per the germline V gene, CDR1 is WNHNN and CDR2 is SYGVQD (reference sequence). The V and J ends lost 1 base and 6 bases respectively, with 10 bases between them. Written as DNA, the CDR3 is TGCGCCAGCAGTGAGTGGGGGGGCGTCGAGCAGTACTTC. Translating gives CASSEWGGVEQYF.

This chain uses TRBV4-1 with TRBJ2-7, with 8 bases that match TRBD1. V trimming: 1 base; J trimming: 6 bases; junction bases outside the gene matches: 8. CDR1 and CDR2 from the germline V gene are MGHRA and YSYEKL. The CDR3 is made up of 15 amino acids. The CDR3: CASSQAGTGKGEQYF. The CDR3, as DNA: TGCGCCAGCAGCCAAGCTGGGACAGGCAAAGGCGAGCAGTACTTC.

To note about this clone: The sample carries other DNA sequences with the same CDR3. V usage is TRBV24-1 and J usage is TRBJ2-1; 7 bases agree with TRBD1. Trimming cost V 3 bases and J 2 bases; bases outside gene matches: 6. The CDR3 contains 16 residues. Looked up from germline, CDR1 is KGHDR and CDR2 is SFDVKD. CDR3 in DNA: TGTGCCACCAGTGATCCCTCAGGGGGTACCTACAATGAGCAGTTCTTC. It specifies CATSDPSGGTYNEQFF.

The chain is built from TRBV6-5 and TRBJ1-2, with D possibly matching TRBD1 (5 bases). The germline CDR1 and CDR2 sequences are MNHEY and SVGAGI. The CDR3 length is 12 residues. V lost 4 bases, J lost 7 bases, and 10 bases lay in between. The CDR3 DNA sequence: TGTGCCAGCAGTTCAGGGTTTGGTGGCTACACCTTC. Encoded protein: CASSSGFGGYTF.

This rearrangement joins TRBV7-9 to TRBJ2-2; TRBD2 matches 10 bases. V lost 6 bases to trimming and J lost 5 bases; unmatched junction nucleotides: 6. CDR1 is SEHNR and CDR2 is FQNEAQ in the germline V gene (reference sequence). The CDR3 has 15 amino acids. The CDR3 nucleotides are TGTGCCAGCAGGCTAGCGGGAGACTTGACCGGGGAGCTGTTTTTT. It yields the protein CASRLAGDLTGELFF.

The chain employs TRBV7-6 and TRBJ2-2; D may be TRBD1 (6 bases). This CDR3 spans 15 amino acids. Germline assignment: CDR1 SGHVS and CDR2 FNYEAQ. V lost 3 bases and J lost 5, with 13 bases in between. CDR3 nucleotides: TGTGCCAGCAGCTTCCTACAGGGAAAAACCGGGGAGCTGTTTTTT. It is translated as CASSFLQGKTGELFF.

This sequence joins TRBV9 and TRBJ1-6, with 10 bases lining up with TRBD1. The ends lost 2 bases at V and 6 bases at J; junction bases unmatched: 8. CDR1 is SGDLS and CDR2 is YYNGEE in the germline V gene. The CDR3 runs to 17 residues. In DNA, the CDR3 is TGTGCCAGCAGCGTCCAGCCAGGACAGGGGGTTAATTCACCCCTCCACTTT. Protein: CASSVQPGQGVNSPLHF.

The chain uses TRBV24-1 and TRBJ2-5; D is ambiguous. CDR1 and CDR2 from the germline V gene are KGHDR and SFDVKD. This CDR3 is 13 amino acids long. V was trimmed by 3 bases and J by 7 bases, leaving 11 bases between them. The CDR3, as DNA: TGTGCCACCAGTGATCCGCAGGTGTGGACCCAGTACTTC. This translates into CATSDPQVWTQYF.

This chain joins TRBV5-1 and TRBJ2-5; tentatively, D is TRBD1 (6 bases). Trimming took off 0 bases at V and 1 base at J, with 10 bases between the two ends. The CDR3 totals 15 residues. Germline CDR1 SGHRS, CDR2 YFSETQ. The CDR3 region is CASSLATGPQETQYF. The CDR3 nucleotides are TGCGCCAGCAGCTTGGCTACAGGGCCCCAAGAGACCCAGTACTTC.

The genes are TRBV2 and TRBJ2-7; 9 nucleotides match TRBD1. Germline loops: CDR1 SNHLY, CDR2 FYNNEI. V trimming: 9 bases; J trimming: 1 base; junction bases outside the gene matches: 7. The CDR3 consists of 14 residues. CDR3 nucleotide sequence: TGTGCCAGTGCGAGGGACAGGGCATCCTACGAGCAGTACTTC. Protein sequence: CASARDRASYEQYF.

V and J are TRBV28 and TRBJ1-5; TRBD1 aligns across 8 bases. Losses at the gene ends were 5 bases for V and 7 bases for J; bases not matched to a gene: 13. CDR1 is MDHEN and CDR2 is SYDVKM in the germline V gene. This CDR3 has 16 amino acids. The CDR3 DNA is TGTGCCAGCAGTCCTCTTGACAGGGGCCGGGAACAGCCCCAGCATTTT. Translation: CASSPLDRGREQPQHF.

The chain combines TRBV28 with TRBJ2-7; tentatively, D is TRBD2 (6 bases). The CDR3 extends over 15 amino acids. With 7 bases removed from V and 0 bases from J, the gap between germline ends came to 16 bases. CDR1 and CDR2 from the germline V gene are MDHEN and SYDVKM. In DNA, the CDR3 is TGTGCCAGCACCAGGACTTGGCGGGGCTCCTACGAGCAGTACTTC. Translated, it gives CASTRTWRGSYEQYF.

In its sample, this clone was seen once. V gene TRBV27 combines with J gene TRBJ2-7; 8 bases agree with TRBD2. Germline V CDR1 and CDR2: MNHEY, SMNVEV (reference sequence). This CDR3 is built from 15 residues. Trimming removed 4 bases from V and 5 bases from J; junction bases left unmatched: 10. This chain's CDR3 is CASSSQGLGIDEQYF. The CDR3 DNA is TGTGCCAGCAGTTCCCAGGGACTAGGGATCGACGAGCAGTACTTC.

J is TRBJ2-2 and V is TRBV10-3; the match to TRBD2 covers 7 bases. The CDR3 has 14 residues. The V gene end was trimmed by 6 bases and the J gene end by 2 bases; junction bases not matched to a gene: 3. Germline V gives CDR1 ENHRY, CDR2 SYGVKD. CDR3 nucleotides: TGTGCCATCAGCGGACTAGAAAACACCGGGGAGCTGTTTTTT. Its protein product is CAISGLENTGELFF.

J is TRBJ2-1 and V is TRBV9; 10 bases match TRBD2. V dropped 3 bases and J dropped 7; count of bases not matched to a gene: 7. Germline CDR1 and CDR2: SGDLS and YYNGEE. The CDR3 has 15 amino acids. CDR3 region: CASSASGRGGNEQFF. CDR3 in DNA: TGTGCCAGCAGCGCCAGCGGGAGGGGGGGAAATGAGCAGTTCTTC.

The V gene is TRBV10-1, the J gene TRBJ2-2; 7 bases match TRBD1. The CDR3 loop spans 15 amino acids. Germline CDR1 reads WNHNN; CDR2 reads SYGVQD (reference sequence). Unmatched junction bases numbered 3, after V lost 2 bases and J lost 3 bases. The CDR3 coding sequence is TGCGCCAGCAGTGAGAACAGGGGAGACACCGGGGAGCTGTTTTTT. Protein: CASSENRGDTGELFF.

The chain is built from TRBV5-6 and TRBJ1-4; tentatively, D is TRBD1 (5 bases). CDR3 length: 14 amino acids. Trimming cost V 3 bases and J 3 bases, with 9 bases left between them. From germline, CDR1 is SGHDT and CDR2 YYEEEE. The CDR3 bases are TGTGCCAGCAGCTATGGAGGGGCTAATGAAAAACTGTTTTTT. Amino acids: CASSYGGANEKLFF.

This clone was counted once. V is TRBV28 and J is TRBJ2-7; D might be TRBD2 (6 bases). The germline V gene has CDR1 MDHEN and CDR2 SYDVKM. The CDR3 runs to 14 residues. V gave up 7 bases and J gave up 4 bases, with 17 bases separating them. The CDR3 loop reads CASIGGAESYEQYF. In DNA, the CDR3 is TGTGCCAGCATAGGCGGGGCGGAGTCATACGAGCAGTACTTC.

The gene calls are TRBV18 and TRBJ2-5; D unclear. Trimming took off 6 bases at V and 5 bases at J, with 13 bases between the two ends. CDR1 is KGHSH and CDR2 is LQKENI in the germline V gene. This CDR3 contains 13 residues. CDR3 amino acids: CASSPLERETQYF. In nucleotides, the CDR3 is TGTGCCAGCTCCCCCCTCGAGAGGGAGACCCAGTACTTC.